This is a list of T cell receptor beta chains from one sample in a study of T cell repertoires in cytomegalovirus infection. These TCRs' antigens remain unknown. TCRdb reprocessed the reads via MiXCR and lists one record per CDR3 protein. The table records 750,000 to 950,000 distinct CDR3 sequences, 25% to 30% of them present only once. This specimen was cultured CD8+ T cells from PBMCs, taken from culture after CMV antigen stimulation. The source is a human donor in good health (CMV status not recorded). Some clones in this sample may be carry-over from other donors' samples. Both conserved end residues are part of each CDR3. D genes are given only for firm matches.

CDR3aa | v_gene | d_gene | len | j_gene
CASRSFESNTEAFF | TRBV27 | . | 14 | TRBJ1-1
CASSPSNGQTWDGYTF | TRBV5-5 | . | 16 | TRBJ1-2
CSAPTGVGTEAFF | TRBV20-1 | TRBD1 | 13 | TRBJ1-1
CASSLLGGSYEQYF | TRBV27 | . | 14 | TRBJ2-7
CASSEGQGWSAEAFF | TRBV6-1 | . | 15 | TRBJ1-1
CASSPLVDTEAFF | TRBV18 | . | 13 | TRBJ1-1
CASDQGAGWQPQHF | TRBV19 | TRBD1 | 14 | TRBJ1-5
CASSLEWDRHYNEQFF | TRBV12-3/TRBV12-4 | TRBD1 | 16 | TRBJ2-1
CASTLLTGVNTEAFF | TRBV7-9 | TRBD1 | 15 | TRBJ1-1
CSAVLAGGYNEQFF | TRBV20-1 | TRBD2 | 14 | TRBJ2-1
CASSLEVLAYQETQYF | TRBV7-2 | . | 16 | TRBJ2-5
CASSQDDRWANQPQHF | TRBV4-1 | . | 16 | TRBJ1-5
CASSQGRGATEAFF | TRBV4-3 | . | 14 | TRBJ1-1
CASSQFEQGARLAFF | TRBV4-1 | TRBD1 | 15 | TRBJ1-1
CASSQDMSDYGYTF | TRBV14 | . | 14 | TRBJ1-2
CASSQPGETQYF | TRBV14 | . | 12 | TRBJ2-5
CASSQDGAGSSYNEQFF | TRBV4-2 | TRBD2 | 17 | TRBJ2-1
CASSIDRTVWGDEQFF | TRBV19 | . | 16 | TRBJ2-1
CASSTGLAEQETQYF | TRBV7-3 | TRBD2 | 15 | TRBJ2-5
CASSPRQSREPQHF | TRBV27 | . | 14 | TRBJ1-5
CASSPHPDYQSNTEAFF | TRBV7-9 | . | 17 | TRBJ1-1
CASSLSSGDSRSYNEQFF | TRBV27 | TRBD2 | 18 | TRBJ2-1
CASSPGINEQFF | TRBV12-3/TRBV12-4 | . | 12 | TRBJ2-1
CASSARQNLTHYGYTF | TRBV9 | . | 16 | TRBJ1-2
CASSRQGVSYEQYF | TRBV27 | TRBD1 | 14 | TRBJ2-7
CASSPSGGAIAGELFF | TRBV7-9 | TRBD2 | 16 | TRBJ2-2
CASSLRGRQGRSGRNTEAFF | TRBV19 | TRBD1 | 20 | TRBJ1-1
CASSFAQGVTEAFF | TRBV12-3/TRBV12-4 | . | 14 | TRBJ1-1
CASSLAPRGAGETQYF | TRBV7-9 | . | 16 | TRBJ2-5
CASSSHRASDTQYF | TRBV7-3 | . | 14 | TRBJ2-3
CASSSPPAGELPLYEQYF | TRBV7-9 | TRBD2 | 18 | TRBJ2-7
CAISESTSGEMNEQFF | TRBV10-3 | TRBD2 | 16 | TRBJ2-1